The next 5 T cell receptor beta chains were all read from a single sample in a study of Ad26.COV2.S vaccination and SARS-CoV-2 variants. Libraries were prepared by immunoSEQ multiplex PCR; TCRdb keeps only in-frame clonotypes and omits some of them. Of approximately 350,000 clones listed, roughly 91% are singletons. Treatment: about 20 received Ad26.COV2.S at low or high dose, single or two shots; 5 received placebo; per-sample allocation not given. The samples date from day 63 after the first vaccine or placebo injection. Specimen: peripheral blood, collected in a trial of Ad26.COV2.S vaccine versus placebo. The receptors come from a person aged 18-65 years who received the Ad26.COV2.S COVID-19 vaccine or a placebo.

On this clone itself: In the same sample, other DNA sequences code for this CDR3. The CDR3, as DNA: TGCAGCGTGGCGGGACAGGGCCGGATTGGTGGCTACACCTTC. Protein: CSVAGQGRIGGYTF. The genes are TRBV29-1 and TRBJ1-2, with 9 bases identical to TRBD1. The CDR3 runs to 14 residues. The V gene end was trimmed by 6 bases and the J gene end by 7 bases; junction bases not matched to a gene: 12. CDR1 is SQVTM and CDR2 is ANQGSEA in the germline V gene.

This chain connects TRBV7-8 to TRBJ2-3; 10 bases line up with TRBD2. Germline CDR1 reads SGHVS; CDR2 reads FQNEAQ. V gave up 5 bases and J gave up 3 bases; unmatched junction bases: 2. The CDR3 has 14 amino acids. The CDR3 nucleotides are TGTGCCAGCAGCCGGACTAGCGGTACAGATACGCAGTATTTT. Amino acids: CASSRTSGTDTQYF.

In DNA form, the CDR3 reads TGTGCCAGCAGCTTACAGGATACCGTCTATGGCTACACCTTC. This translates into CASSLQDTVYGYTF. The rearrangement joins TRBV5-5 to TRBJ1-2; perhaps TRBD1 as D (5 bases). The V gene lost 2 bases and the J gene lost 4 bases, with 12 bases spanning the gap. This CDR3 region has 14 residues. Per germline, CDR1 SGHKS and CDR2 YYEKEE (reference sequence).

V is TRBV12-3 or TRBV12-4 and J is TRBJ1-3, with unresolved D. Trimming took off 3 bases at V and 0 bases at J, with 3 bases between the two ends. There are 13 residues in the CDR3. The CDR3 DNA is TGTGCCAGCAGTTTTTCCTCTGGAAACACCATATATTTT. Its translation is CASSFSSGNTIYF.

This chain joins TRBV11-3 and TRBJ2-2; no clear D. The germline V and J ends were trimmed by 4 bases and 4 bases, with 4 bases remaining between them. This CDR3 has 12 amino acids. Germline V gives CDR1 SGHNT, CDR2 YENEEA. The CDR3 is CASSSFTGELFF. In nucleotides, the CDR3 is TGTGCCAGCAGCTCCTTCACCGGGGAGCTGTTTTTT. Full variable domain (outside the CDR3, taken from reference TRBV11-3 and TRBJ2-2): EAGVVQSPRYKIIEKKQPVAFWCNPISGHNTLYWYLQNLGQGPELLIRYENEEAVDDSQLPKDRFSAERLKGVDSTLKIQPAELGDSAVYLCASSSFTGELFFGEGSRLTVL.